Below, 27 T cell receptor beta chains from the same sample are listed, as sequenced in a study of blood T cells in healthy people across ages. A J-beta primer mix and a sample-barcoded 5' primer were used in a second PCR of about 7 to 12 cycles. Each CDR3 protein gets one entry after TCRdb re-called the 5' RACE reads with MiXCR. Here the sample spans 1.5 million to 2 million distinct CDR3 sequences, around half being singletons. Sequenced material: blood. All receptors come from a woman between 40 and 50 years old in good health.

The chain uses TRBV28 and TRBJ2-7; D remains ambiguous. Trimming removed 2 bases from V and 2 bases from J, with 13 bases in between. Per the germline V gene, CDR1 is MDHEN and CDR2 is SYDVKM. CDR3 size: 15 residues. The CDR3 loop reads CASSLRGSATYEQYF. DNA of the CDR3: TGTGCCAGCAGTTTACGCGGCAGTGCGACCTACGAGCAGTACTTC.

The genes are TRBV6-5 and TRBJ1-2; perhaps TRBD1 as D (6 bases). Germline CDR1 MNHEY, CDR2 SVGAGI. The CDR3 runs to 12 residues. The V end lost 8 bases, the J end lost 4 bases, and 11 bases lay between the germline ends. The CDR3 spells CASGGGPYGYTF. CDR3 sequence (DNA): TGTGCCAGCGGCGGGGGGCCCTATGGCTACACCTTC.

This CDR3 reads CSVEPRGRGNYGYTF. For the CDR3, the DNA is TGCAGCGTTGAACCTAGGGGGAGGGGAAACTATGGCTACACCTTC. This chain joins TRBV29-1 and TRBJ1-2; D is perhaps TRBD1 (6 bases). The V end lost 2 bases, the J end lost 2 bases, and 15 bases lay between the germline ends. The CDR3 sequence is 15 residues long. Germline V gene sequence: CDR1 SQVTM, CDR2 ANQGSEA.

The table lists this clonotype with many counts. The chain combines TRBV7-2 with TRBJ2-1; 9 nucleotides align to TRBD1. Looked up from germline, CDR1 is SGHTA and CDR2 is FQGNSA. The ends lost 5 bases at V and 8 bases at J; junction bases unmatched: 13. This CDR3 spans 16 amino acids. CDR3 protein: CASSPSPGQGRDEQFF. Here the CDR3 DNA reads TGTGCCAGCAGCCCCTCACCGGGACAGGGTAGAGATGAGCAGTTCTTC.

This clonotype was seen only a few times. The chain joins TRBV14 to TRBJ1-2; TRBD1 agrees at 8 bases. The CDR3 has 14 amino acids. The ends lost 1 base at V and 6 bases at J; junction bases unmatched: 4. Germline V gene sequence: CDR1 SGHDN, CDR2 FVKESK. The CDR3 nucleotides read TGTGCCAGCAGCCAAGCGTCAGGGGGCGATGGCTACACCTTC. Its protein product is CASSQASGGDGYTF.

This chain uses TRBV2 with TRBJ1-4, with a possible D match to TRBD1 (6 bases). Trimming cost V 6 bases and J 7 bases, with 18 bases left between them. The CDR3 has 15 residues. Germline-derived CDR1 and CDR2 are SNHLY and FYNNEI. The CDR3 coding sequence is TGTGCCAGCAGGGACCCACAGGGAGGTCTTGAAAAACTGTTTTTT. The encoded protein is CASRDPQGGLEKLFF.

In its sample, this clonotype was seen once. At one of its ends the junction is not consistent with the germline gene, which may arise from a read error. This sequence joins TRBV5-1 and TRBJ2-6; D remains unclear. There are 20 residues in the CDR3. Germline-derived CDR1 and CDR2 are SGHRS and YFSETQ. The CDR3 here is CAGSLIRSTGGGSGANVLTF. The CDR3 coding sequence is TGCGCCGGCAGCTTAATTCGGAGTACGGGTGGCGGCTCTGGGGCCAACGTCCTGACTTTC.

The sample holds one count of this clonotype. The J gene is TRBJ1-2, the V gene TRBV7-2, with D tentatively TRBD1 (6 bases). Trimming pared 2 bases from V and 7 bases from J, leaving 20 bases between. CDR1 SGHTA and CDR2 FQGNSA come from the germline V gene. The CDR3 has 16 amino acids. The CDR3 here is CTSSLRDTSTRGGYTF. In nucleotides, the CDR3 is TGTACCAGCAGCTTAAGGGACACTTCTACTCGGGGTGGCTACACCTTC.

V usage is TRBV6-1 and J usage is TRBJ2-3; no reliable D call. Germline V gives CDR1 MNHNS, CDR2 SASEGT. V was shortened by 6 bases and J by 3 bases, with 7 bases between the two germline ends. The CDR3 runs to 12 residues. For the CDR3, the DNA is TGTGCCAGCAGGAATCCGACAGATACGCAGTATTTT. The encoded protein is CASRNPTDTQYF.

In its sample, this clonotype was seen once. The J gene is TRBJ1-3, the V gene TRBV2; weak D call: TRBD1 (5 bases). Deletions cut 7 bases from V and 2 bases from J, with 15 bases between. Germline V CDR1 and CDR2: SNHLY, FYNNEI. The CDR3 runs to 15 residues. The CDR3 DNA reads TGTGCCAGCACTTTGAAGAGGGGAACTGGAAACACCATATATTTT. Translation: CASTLKRGTGNTIYF.

This clonotype was recorded a few times. The rearrangement joins TRBV25-1 to TRBJ2-7; tentatively, D is TRBD2 (5 bases). The end of the DNA fits TRBJ2-5 better, so the J call may be wrong. The V gene's germline CDR1 is MGHDK and CDR2 SYGVNS. This CDR3 contains 16 residues. The CDR3 protein is CASSEFSPLERETQYF. CDR3 bases: TGTGCCAGCAGTGAATTTAGCCCGCTAGAGCGGGAGACCCAGTACTTC.

In this sample, this clonotype turned up once. This chain links TRBV7-2 with TRBJ2-5, with no clear D. In germline, CDR1 is SGHTA, CDR2 FQGNSA. The germline V and J ends were trimmed by 5 bases and 11 bases, with 27 bases remaining between them. The CDR3 is made up of 16 amino acids. The CDR3 DNA sequence: TGTGCCAGCAGCCGTAGGCTAGGGATCCTTGCAAATGAGCAGTACTTC. It encodes CASSRRLGILANEQYF.

This clonotype was counted a few times. The chain links TRBV7-8 to TRBJ2-7; 8 bases match TRBD1. The germline V gene has CDR1 SGHVS and CDR2 FQNEAQ. The ends lost 2 bases at V and 6 bases at J; junction bases unmatched: 3. This CDR3 has 13 residues. The CDR3 sequence: CASSLNDRGEQYF. The CDR3, as DNA: TGTGCCAGCAGCTTAAACGACAGGGGCGAGCAGTACTTC.

This clonotype has a handful of counts. The CDR3 region has the DNA TGCAGTGTCCCTCAGGGCCCCTACGAGCAGTACTTC. Its translation is CSVPQGPYEQYF. This chain connects TRBV20-1 to TRBJ2-7; weak D call: TRBD1 (5 bases). The CDR3 sequence is 12 residues long. Germline assignment: CDR1 DFQATT and CDR2 SNEGSKA (reference sequence). The germline V and J ends were trimmed by 7 bases and 2 bases, with 12 bases remaining between them.

The CDR3 DNA reads TGTGCCAGCAGCTTAGCGGCGGGAATTAATTCACCCCTCCACTTT. This encodes CASSLAAGINSPLHF. This rearrangement joins TRBV7-2 to TRBJ1-6, with unresolved D. V lost 0 bases to trimming and J lost 6 bases, with 9 bases between them. The CDR3 consists of 15 residues. Per the germline V gene, CDR1 is SGHTA and CDR2 is FQGNSA.

The sample holds a few counts of this clonotype. The J gene is TRBJ2-5, the V gene TRBV5-1; no definite D call. V was pared by 2 bases and J by 5 bases, with 13 bases between. Germline lookup yields CDR1 SGHRS and CDR2 YFSETQ. The CDR3 loop spans 14 amino acids. The chain's CDR3 is CASSFGSLSETQYF. CDR3 sequence (DNA): TGCGCCAGCAGCTTTGGTAGCCTGTCGGAGACCCAGTACTTC.

The chain is built from TRBV9 and TRBJ2-4, with D possibly being TRBD2 (7 bases). Judging by the DNA end, TRBJ2-7 fits better; the J call may be wrong. CDR1 and CDR2 from the germline V gene are SGDLS and YYNGEE. The CDR3 runs to 16 residues. As DNA, the CDR3 is TGTGCCAGCAGCGGGGGAGGGGGTCCCCGGAACTACGAGCAGTACTTC. It is translated as CASSGGGGPRNYEQYF.

This clonotype appeared a single time. The rearrangement links TRBV6-1 to TRBJ2-1; maybe TRBD2 (7 bases). Germline loops: CDR1 MNHNS, CDR2 SASEGT. Between the trimmed V and J ends, which lost 2 bases and 6 bases, there was a span of 17 bases. The CDR3 loop spans 16 amino acids. CDR3 sequence: CASSERWEGGSNEQFF. As DNA, the CDR3 is TGTGCCAGCAGTGAAAGATGGGAGGGGGGTAGCAATGAGCAGTTCTTC.

The table lists this clonotype with a few counts. This chain links TRBV5-1 with TRBJ1-2, with TRBD1 as a possible D gene (5 bases). Trimming removed 5 bases at V and 2 bases at J, with 16 bases between. CDR1 is SGHRS and CDR2 is YFSETQ in the germline V gene. CDR3 size: 15 residues. The CDR3 region is CASRGTGTANYGYTF. The CDR3 nucleotides are TGCGCCAGCAGGGGGACCGGGACGGCGAACTATGGCTACACCTTC.

The chain joins TRBV20-1 to TRBJ2-1; D may be TRBD2 (6 bases). The CDR3 runs to 12 residues. Deletions cut 6 bases from V and 9 bases from J, with 15 bases between. Germline CDR1 and CDR2: DFQATT and SNEGSKA (reference sequence). CDR3 region: CSASGGIGEQFF. CDR3 coding DNA: TGCAGTGCCAGTGGAGGGATCGGTGAGCAGTTCTTC.

On this clonotype itself: The missing conserved phenylalanine or tryptophan at the end of this CDR3 makes a read error likely. This rearrangement joins TRBV20-1 to TRBJ2-5; 8 nucleotides align to TRBD2. V was pared by 6 bases and J by 6 bases, with 9 bases of the junction left unmatched. The CDR3 runs to 13 residues. Germline CDR1 and CDR2: DFQATT and SNEGSKA (reference sequence). In DNA form, the CDR3 reads TGCAGTGCAACAACAGCTAGCGGGCAGACCCAGTACGTC. Translated, it gives CSATTASGQTQYV.

The table lists this clonotype with a few counts. The chain recombines TRBV6-2 or TRBV6-3 with TRBJ2-1; 10 bases fit TRBD1. The ends lost 7 bases at V and 7 bases at J; junction bases unmatched: 10. Germline-derived CDR1 and CDR2 are MNHEY and SVGEGT. The CDR3 length is 15 residues. The CDR3 sequence is CASKTNRDRGNEQFF. The CDR3 region has the DNA TGTGCCAGCAAAACTAACCGGGACAGGGGTAATGAGCAGTTCTTC.

Only a few counts were recorded for this clonotype. The CDR3 DNA reads as TGTGCCAGCACCACCCGGGACAAAGACTACGAGCAGTACTTC. Its translation: CASTTRDKDYEQYF. The chain employs TRBV12-3 or TRBV12-4 and TRBJ2-7, with a weak D call TRBD1 (6 bases). Trimming cost V 7 bases and J 3 bases, with 16 bases left between them. The CDR3 consists of 14 residues.

The J gene is TRBJ2-1, the V gene TRBV29-1; 9 bases match TRBD2. Germline lookup yields CDR1 SQVTM and CDR2 ANQGSEA. V shed 4 bases, J shed 0 bases, and the junction held 7 bases outside the gene matches. This CDR3 contains 16 residues. The DNA of the CDR3 is TGCAGCGTTGTAGGTCGGCGGGGGGGCTCCTACAATGAGCAGTTCTTC. This sequence encodes CSVVGRRGGSYNEQFF.

This clonotype was seen more than once but under ten times. The chain employs TRBV12-3 or TRBV12-4 and TRBJ2-6; D not certain. Trimming removed 2 bases at V and 0 bases at J, with 11 bases between. CDR3 length equals 17 residues. The CDR3 protein is CASSLRLSTSGANVLTF. CDR3 sequence (DNA): TGTGCCAGCAGTTTAAGGTTATCGACCTCTGGGGCCAACGTCCTGACTTTC.

This clonotype came up many times. This chain links TRBV12-3 or TRBV12-4 with TRBJ2-5, with D perhaps matching TRBD2 (5 bases). V gave up 6 bases and J gave up 4 bases, with 9 bases separating them. This CDR3 has 12 amino acids. The CDR3 DNA reads as TGTGCCAGCAGGAGAGGAGGAGAGACCCAGTACTTC. It translates to CASRRGGETQYF.

This clonotype was recorded a few times. This chain uses TRBV20-1 with TRBJ2-1; 8 nucleotides line up with TRBD1. The CDR3 runs 16 residues. Per the germline V gene, CDR1 is DFQATT and CDR2 is SNEGSKA (reference sequence). Trimming at V came to 5 bases and at J to 0 bases, leaving 9 bases not matched to a gene. The CDR3 is CSAPDRARSSYNEQFF. The CDR3 nucleotides read TGCAGTGCTCCGGACAGGGCCAGGAGCTCCTACAATGAGCAGTTCTTC.